These 14 T cell receptor beta chains came from one sample sequenced in a study of T cell changes during pregnancy in multiple sclerosis. Profiling relied on immunoSEQ multiplex PCR, and the TCRdb table lists in-frame clones only, not all of them. Of 10,000 to 15,000 clones listed, 85% to 95% are singletons. The sequencing used CD4+ T cells from peripheral blood mononuclear cells, collected before pregnancy. Every receptor here comes from a female donor with multiple sclerosis, enrolled in a pregnancy study.

This rearrangement joins TRBV6-1 to TRBJ1-5, with D possibly matching TRBD1 (5 bases). Trimming shortened V by 3 bases and J by 1 base, and 13 bases separated the two germline ends. Germline V gives CDR1 MNHNS, CDR2 SASEGT. The CDR3 runs to 16 residues. DNA of the CDR3: TGTGCCAGCAGTGACCCTCAGGGTTTGAGCAATCAGCCCCAGCATTTT. The encoded protein is CASSDPQGLSNQPQHF.

This sequence joins TRBV19 and TRBJ1-2; 7 nucleotides agree with TRBD1. CDR1 is LNHDA and CDR2 is SQIVND in the germline V gene (reference sequence). The V gene end was trimmed by 2 bases and the J gene end by 8 bases; junction bases not matched to a gene: 11. This CDR3 has 15 amino acids. In DNA, the CDR3 is TGTGCCAGTAGTATAATGGGACAGCCTTCACGCGGCTACACCTTC. This translates into CASSIMGQPSRGYTF.

The chain uses TRBV5-4 and TRBJ2-6, with 7 bases identical to TRBD2. V dropped 3 bases and J dropped 1; count of bases not matched to a gene: 7. Germline V gene lookup returns CDR1 SGHNT and CDR2 YYREEE (reference sequence). The CDR3 is made up of 17 amino acids. The CDR3 protein is CASSSKRGPSGANVLTF. CDR3 in DNA: TGTGCCAGCAGCTCTAAGCGGGGACCGTCTGGGGCCAACGTCCTGACTTTC.

J is TRBJ2-1 and V is TRBV10-3; no firm D call. Germline V CDR1 and CDR2: ENHRY, SYGVKD. This CDR3 spans 13 amino acids. The germline V and J ends were trimmed by 2 bases and 4 bases, with 6 bases remaining between them. CDR3 bases: TGTGCCATCAGTGAGAAAGCTTACAATGAGCAGTTCTTC. This translates into CAISEKAYNEQFF.

J is TRBJ1-4 and V is TRBV5-8; 7 positions match TRBD1. This CDR3 contains 15 residues. V shed 0 bases and J 7 bases; nucleotides not matched to a gene: 6. Germline V lookup: CDR1 SGHTS, CDR2 YDEGEE. The CDR3 loop reads CASSLGDRRSEKLFF. CDR3 DNA: TGTGCCAGCAGCTTGGGGGACAGACGAAGTGAAAAACTGTTTTTT. The whole variable domain, remainder taken from reference TRBV5-8 and TRBJ1-4, is EAGVTQSPTHLIKTRGQQATLRCSPISGHTSVYWYQQALGLGLQFLLWYDEGEERNRGNFPPRFSGRQFPNYSSELNVNALELEDSALYLCASSLGDRRSEKLFFGSGTQLSVL.

The chain combines TRBV18 with TRBJ1-2, with 9 bases lining up with TRBD1. This CDR3 comprises 13 residues. CDR1 and CDR2 (germline): KGHSH, LQKENI. Unmatched junction bases numbered 5, after V lost 3 bases and J lost 9 bases. The CDR3 DNA is TGTGCCAGCTCACCGGGACAGGGCGGGAGCTACACCTTC. Protein product: CASSPGQGGSYTF. The full variable domain, in which reference TRBV18 and TRBJ1-2 provide the parts outside the CDR3, is NAGVMQNPRHLVRRRGQEARLRCSPMKGHSHVYWYRQLPEEGLKFMVYLQKENIIDESGMPKERFSAEFPKEGPSILRIQQVVRGDSAAYFCASSPGQGGSYTFGSGTRLTVV.

This chain links TRBV6-4 with TRBJ2-3, with 11 positions matching TRBD2. V gave up 0 bases and J gave up 4 bases; unmatched junction bases: 3. Germline V gene sequence: CDR1 MRHNA, CDR2 SNTAGT. The CDR3 sequence is 16 residues long. The DNA for the CDR3 is TGTGCCAGCAGTGACTCTCTAGCGGGGGGAGCAGATACGCAGTATTTT. It specifies CASSDSLAGGADTQYF.

This clone showed up just once. This chain's CDR3 is CASSTTGGTEAFF. The CDR3 region has the DNA TGTGCCAGCTCAACGACAGGGGGCACTGAAGCTTTCTTT. V is TRBV18 and J is TRBJ1-1, with 9 nucleotides matching TRBD1. The CDR3 contains 13 residues. Germline V gene sequence: CDR1 KGHSH, CDR2 LQKENI. Unmatched junction bases numbered 2, after V lost 5 bases and J lost 4 bases.

V usage is TRBV6-5 and J usage is TRBJ1-2; the match to TRBD1 covers 9 bases. Germline CDR1 reads MNHEY; CDR2 reads SVGAGI. V dropped 2 bases and J dropped 8; count of bases not matched to a gene: 3. This CDR3 comprises 13 residues. CDR3 DNA sequence: TGTGCCAGCAGTTACGGACAGGGGACAGGCTACACCTTC. Its protein product is CASSYGQGTGYTF.

V is TRBV11-3 and J is TRBJ2-2, with TRBD1 identical over 9 bases. V shed 5 bases, J shed 2 bases, and the junction held 3 bases outside the gene matches. CDR1 is SGHNT, CDR2 YENEEA, per germline. The CDR3 consists of 15 residues. CDR3: CASSQGQGNTGELFF. CDR3 bases: TGTGCCAGCAGCCAGGGACAGGGAAACACCGGGGAGCTGTTTTTT.

The rearrangement joins TRBV11-3 to TRBJ2-3, with 15 nucleotides matching TRBD2. Germline CDR1 and CDR2: SGHNT and YENEEA. The CDR3 loop spans 17 amino acids. Trimming removed 5 bases from V and 4 bases from J; junction bases left unmatched: 7. Here the CDR3 DNA reads TGTGCCAGCAGCCACCCCGGGACTAGCGGGGGGTCAGATACGCAGTATTTT. Translated, it gives CASSHPGTSGGSDTQYF. Full variable domain (outside the CDR3, taken from reference TRBV11-3 and TRBJ2-3): EAGVVQSPRYKIIEKKQPVAFWCNPISGHNTLYWYLQNLGQGPELLIRYENEEAVDDSQLPKDRFSAERLKGVDSTLKIQPAELGDSAVYLCASSHPGTSGGSDTQYFGPGTRLTVL.

The J gene is TRBJ1-1, the V gene TRBV5-1; D uncertain. Germline CDR1 SGHRS, CDR2 YFSETQ. Trimming cost V 3 bases and J 3 bases, with 15 bases left between them. The CDR3 consists of 15 residues. The CDR3 here is CASSSLRTDYTEAFF. DNA for the CDR3: TGCGCCAGCAGCTCACTTCGGACGGACTACACTGAAGCTTTCTTT.

The chain joins TRBV6-1 to TRBJ1-5; D ambiguous. CDR3 size: 15 residues. V was cut by 6 bases and J by 0 bases, with 12 bases left in between. Per germline, CDR1 MNHNS and CDR2 SASEGT. The CDR3 DNA sequence: TGTGCCAGCAGCCCAGACGGGATTAGCAATCAGCCCCAGCATTTT. Amino acids: CASSPDGISNQPQHF.

The chain employs TRBV12-5 and TRBJ2-1, with D tentatively TRBD2 (6 bases). CDR3 size: 15 residues. Looked up from germline, CDR1 is LGHNT and CDR2 is FRNRAP. The ends were cut back, 6 bases at V and 7 bases at J, with 19 bases in the middle. The CDR3 here is CASGASGSAANEQFF. CDR3 sequence (DNA): TGTGCTAGTGGGGCAAGCGGGTCGGCCGCGAATGAGCAGTTCTTC.